Listed below are T cell receptor beta chains from one sample, sequenced in a study of Graves' ophthalmopathy and Graves' hyperthyroidism. Using its own MiXCR run on the multiplex PCR reads, TCRdb lists one record per CDR3 protein. The sample lists roughly 1.1 million distinct CDR3 sequences; about two fifths were seen once. Sequenced material: peripheral blood or thyroid tissue (not recorded which). These receptor sequences come from an adult man with Graves' hyperthyroidism. CDR3s include the opening cysteine and the closing phenylalanine or tryptophan. A D gene is named only where the DNA matches it firmly. Where a row states a size, it is once, few, many or the class of an expanded clone; other rows omit it.

clone_size j_call d_call v_call cdr3_aa cdr3_nt
NA TRBJ2-7 TRBD2 TRBV6-5 CASTIGGTSGEQYF TGTGCCAGCACCATAGGGGGGACTAGCGGGGAGCAGTACTTC
many TRBJ1-1 NA TRBV14 CASSQTGIWSTEAFF TGTGCCAGCAGCCAAACAGGGATATGGAGCACTGAAGCTTTCTTT
few TRBJ2-2 TRBD2 TRBV6-5 CASSYGLAGSANTGELFF TGTGCCAGCAGTTACGGCCTAGCGGGATCCGCGAACACCGGGGAGCTGTTTTTT
many TRBJ1-2 NA TRBV12-3/TRBV12-4 CASSFLDRHYGYTF TGTGCCAGCAGTTTTCTCGACAGACACTATGGCTACACCTTC
few TRBJ2-2 NA TRBV7-2 CASREEGGAGELFF TGTGCCAGCAGGGAGGAGGGGGGGGCCGGGGAGCTGTTTTTT
many TRBJ2-5 NA TRBV5-5 CASTQGKTQYF TGTGCCAGCACGCAGGGAAAGACCCAGTACTTC
few TRBJ1-6 NA TRBV27 CASSLTADYSPLHF TGTGCCAGCAGTTTAACAGCAGACTATTCACCCCTCCACTTT
many TRBJ2-5 TRBD1 TRBV2 CASSDRVGETQYF TGTGCCAGCAGCGACAGGGTGGGAGAGACCCAGTACTTC
few TRBJ2-5 NA TRBV6-5 CASRRGSVEF TGTGCCAGCAGGAGGGGCTCGGTGGAATTC
NA TRBJ1-3 NA TRBV19 CATLKTVRSGNTIYF TGTGCCACCCTCAAGACAGTTCGCTCTGGAAACACCATATATTTT
many TRBJ1-6 NA TRBV4-3 CASSQGGNSPLHF TGCGCCAGCAGCCAAGGGGGGAATTCACCCCTCCACTTT
NA TRBJ1-2 NA TRBV19 CASRGHPSNYGYTF TGTGCCAGTAGAGGACACCCGTCGAACTATGGCTACACCTTC
many TRBJ2-5 NA TRBV5-1 CASSLAGEYQETQYF TGCGCCAGCAGCTTGGCGGGAGAGTACCAAGAGACCCAGTACTTC
NA TRBJ2-5 NA TRBV27 CASSPRRAQYF TGTGCCAGCAGTCCCAGGCGGGCCCAGTACTTC
few TRBJ1-1 NA TRBV11-2 CASSLPYWAGDTEAFF TGTGCCAGCAGCTTACCTTATTGGGCGGGAGACACTGAAGCTTTCTTT
NA TRBJ2-7 NA TRBV20-1 CSRNLLGEQYF TGCAGTCGGAATCTCCTCGGCGAGCAGTACTTC
many TRBJ2-5 NA TRBV7-2 CASSLVGAQETQYF TGTGCCAGCAGCTTAGTTGGGGCCCAAGAGACCCAGTACTTC
NA TRBJ2-5 NA TRBV29-1 CSVGPRGGETQYF TGCAGCGTTGGACCCAGGGGCGGAGAGACCCAGTACTTC
NA TRBJ2-2 NA TRBV7-8 CASSLDALSSGELFF TGTGCCAGCAGCTTAGACGCACTGAGCTCTGGGGAGCTGTTTTTT
NA TRBJ2-1 TRBD2 TRBV2 CASSFGLAGGYEQFF TGTGCCAGCAGCTTCGGACTAGCGGGGGGCTATGAGCAGTTCTTC
NA TRBJ2-7 NA TRBV10-2 CASSERGHDQYF TGCGCCAGCAGTGAGAGGGGTCACGATCAGTACTTC
NA TRBJ1-4 NA TRBV20-1 CSARDRSSYEQYFGPGVGRKLFF NA
NA TRBJ2-3 NA TRBV10-3 CAIKWTSRDTDTQYF TGTGCCATCAAATGGACTTCCAGGGACACAGATACGCAGTATTTT
NA TRBJ1-4 NA TRBV10-3 CAISPEKLFF TGTGCCATCAGTCCGGAAAAACTGTTTTTT
many TRBJ2-7 TRBD2 TRBV9 CASSVEASGSSYEQYF TGTGCCAGCAGCGTAGAAGCTAGCGGCAGCTCCTACGAGCAGTACTTC
NA TRBJ2-5 NA TRBV2 CASTPRETQYF TGTGCCAGCACCCCTCGGGAGACCCAGTACTTC
few TRBJ2-7 NA TRBV11-2 CASSSSGEDVYRWYF TGTGCCAGCAGCTCCTCTGGGGAGGACGTTTACAGGTGGTACTTC
few TRBJ1-2 NA TRBV9 CASSKRTELYGYTF TGTGCCAGCAGCAAACGGACGGAGCTGTATGGCTACACCTTC
NA TRBJ2-2 NA TRBV24-1 CATSRGQDTGELFF TGTGCCACCAGTCGGGGTCAGGACACCGGGGAGCTGTTTTTT
once TRBJ1-1 NA TRBV10-3 CAISISGGIPEAFF TGTGCCATCAGTATTAGCGGGGGGATCCCTGAAGCTTTCTTT
NA TRBJ1-3 NA TRBV28 CASSFQGHRNTIYF TGTGCCAGCAGTTTCCAGGGGCACAGAAACACCATATATTTT
many TRBJ2-5 NA TRBV7-2 CASSLEFWGPGTQYF TGTGCCAGCAGCTTAGAGTTTTGGGGACCTGGGACCCAGTACTTC
NA TRBJ1-5 NA TRBV2 CASSDRGGWPQHF TGTGCCAGCAGTGATCGGGGGGGGTGGCCCCAGCATTTT
many TRBJ2-6 NA TRBV15 CATSRQKGTGANVLTF TGTGCCACCAGCAGGCAAAAGGGTACAGGGGCCAACGTCCTGACTTTC
NA TRBJ1-1 NA TRBV10-3 CAIRGGGHAFF TGTGCCATCAGGGGGGGGGGACACGCTTTCTTT
NA TRBJ1-5 NA TRBV30 CAWSMGVGQPQHF TGTGCCTGGAGTATGGGGGTCGGTCAGCCCCAGCATTTT
once TRBJ2-5 NA TRBV10-3 CAISETSGQGQETQYF TGTGCCATCAGTGAGACTAGCGGACAGGGACAAGAGACCCAGTACTTC
NA TRBJ2-7 TRBD1 TRBV9 CASSYRGATYEQYF TGTGCCAGTAGCTACAGGGGAGCGACCTACGAGCAGTACTTC
NA TRBJ2-5 NA TRBV2 CASVWEQETQYF TGTGCCAGCGTATGGGAACAAGAGACCCAGTACTTC
many TRBJ2-7 NA TRBV20-1 CSAPGVGSYEQYF TGCAGTGCCCCAGGGGTGGGCTCCTACGAGCAGTACTTC
many TRBJ2-5 NA TRBV19 CASSDRTGTQYF TGTGCCAGTAGTGACCGAACAGGGACCCAGTACTTC
NA TRBJ2-2 NA TRBV9 CASSIRDGELFF TGTGCCAGCAGCATCCGGGACGGGGAGCTGTTTTTT
many TRBJ2-7 NA TRBV10-3 CATVKDPYSYEQYF TGTGCCACCGTAAAAGATCCATACTCCTACGAGCAGTACTTC
NA TRBJ2-7 TRBD2 TRBV20-1 CSARTSGRSSYEQYF TGCAGTGCTCGGACTAGCGGGAGGAGCTCCTACGAGCAGTACTTC
few TRBJ1-2 NA TRBV20-1 CSARDRKGDYGYTF TGCAGTGCTAGAGATCGGAAGGGAGACTATGGCTACACCTTC
few TRBJ2-2 NA TRBV7-9 CASRSPGGTGELFF TGTGCCAGCCGCAGTCCAGGGGGGACCGGGGAGCTGTTTTTT
NA TRBJ1-6 TRBD1 TRBV14 CASSPTRPGTGSSSPLHF TGTGCCAGCAGCCCTACCCGTCCCGGGACAGGTTCTAGTTCACCCCTCCACTTT
NA TRBJ2-6 NA TRBV7-3 CASSLTRSGANVLTF TGTGCCAGCAGCCTCACCCGCTCTGGGGCCAACGTCCTGACTTTC
NA TRBJ1-1 NA TRBV3-1 CASSQAGTSEAFF TGTGCCAGCAGCCAAGCCGGGACCTCGGAAGCTTTCTTT
few TRBJ2-7 TRBD2 TRBV7-9 CASSPGGLARSYEQYF TGTGCCAGCAGCCCCGGGGGACTAGCTAGATCTTACGAGCAGTACTTC
large TRBJ2-7 NA TRBV7-6 CASSSSQGSQQYF TGTGCCAGCAGCTCCTCGCAGGGAAGTCAGCAGTACTTC
few TRBJ1-2 NA TRBV7-8 CASSRTPVGPYGYTF TGTGCCAGCAGCCGGACCCCCGTGGGCCCCTATGGCTACACCTTC
NA TRBJ2-7 NA TRBV14 CASSQISGRGSGIEQYF TGTGCCAGCAGCCAAATCTCTGGACGGGGGTCAGGTATCGAGCAGTACTTC
once TRBJ2-7 TRBD2 TRBV20-1 CGASIPAGVSYEQYF TGCGGTGCTAGCATCCCAGCGGGAGTCTCATACGAGCAGTACTTC
NA TRBJ2-7 NA TRBV7-2 CASSQVPDSYEQYF TGCGCCAGCAGCCAAGTCCCGGACTCCTACGAGCAGTACTTC
NA TRBJ2-7 TRBD1 TRBV5-1 CASSLGSTGVSYEQYF TGCGCCAGCAGCCTGGGATCGACAGGGGTCTCCTACGAGCAGTACTTC
NA TRBJ2-2 TRBD1 TRBV15 CASVSTGGAFANTGELFF TGTGCCAGCGTTTCGACAGGGGGCGCGTTTGCGAACACCGGGGAGCTGTTTTTT
few TRBJ1-1 NA TRBV13 CASSFQRAEAFF TGTGCCAGCAGCTTTCAACGGGCTGAAGCTTTCTTT
NA TRBJ1-2 NA TRBV7-8 CASSLVDRNGYTF TGTGCCAGCAGCTTAGTAGACAGGAACGGCTACACCTTC
many TRBJ1-2 NA TRBV19 CASSIVPEYGYTF TGTGCCAGTAGTATTGTTCCAGAATATGGCTACACCTTC